These T cell receptor beta chains were read from a single sample in a study of cytomegalovirus exposure and HLA in healthy donors. Libraries were prepared by immunoSEQ multiplex PCR; TCRdb keeps only in-frame clonotypes and omits some of them. The sample carries roughly 140,000 clones, around 80% recorded once. The specimen sequenced was PBMCs. The receptors were gathered from a middle-aged man in good health and CMV-seropositive. CDR3s include the opening cysteine and the closing phenylalanine or tryptophan. The D gene is left open where the match is weak. Not all rows give a size; the values are once, few, many and, for expanded clones, a class.

. TRBJ1-1 . TRBV7-9 CASSLESRTEAFF TGTGCCAGCAGCTTAGAATCGAGGACTGAAGCTTTCTTT
. TRBJ2-1 TRBD2 TRBV25-1 CASSDPVSGDNEQFF TGTGCCAGCAGTGACCCGGTTAGCGGGGACAATGAGCAGTTCTTC
. TRBJ1-1 TRBD1 TRBV19 CASSKGGTGYTEAFF TGTGCCAGTAGTAAGGGAGGGACAGGGTATACTGAAGCTTTCTTT
few TRBJ1-1 . TRBV28 CASSFITGTEAFF TGTGCCAGCAGTTTTATCACAGGAACTGAAGCTTTCTTT
once TRBJ1-1 TRBD1 TRBV29-1 CSVSGTGLSTDAFF TGCAGCGTGTCCGGGACAGGGTTGAGCACTGACGCTTTCTTT
. TRBJ2-7 . TRBV5-2 CASNRRSLQTRLAGNTSSYEQYF TGTGCCAGCAACCGTCGGAGCCTCCAAACGCGGCTAGCGGGGAATACGAGCTCCTACGAGCAGTACTTC
few TRBJ1-2 . TRBV21-1 CASSCQEDRGFNGYTF TGTGCCAGCAGCTGCCAGGAGGACAGGGGGTTTAATGGCTACACCTTC
. TRBJ2-7 . TRBV5-1 CASSLEVVRDEQYF TGCGCCAGCAGCTTGGAAGTGGTCAGGGACGAGCAGTACTTC
. TRBJ2-7 . TRBV28 CASTLDRLEHEQYF TGTGCCAGCACCTTGGACAGATTGGAGCACGAGCAGTACTTC
. TRBJ1-4 . TRBV5-4 CASSLAGVGEKLFF TGTGCCAGCAGCTTGGCGGGAGTTGGAGAAAAACTGTTTTTT
. TRBJ1-4 TRBD1 TRBV5-1 CASSYTGAATNEKLFF TGCGCCAGCAGCTATACAGGGGCTGCAACTAATGAAAAACTGTTTTTT
. TRBJ1-2 TRBD1 TRBV4-3 CASSQRTGLSYGYTF TGCGCCAGCAGCCAAAGGACAGGGTTAAGCTATGGCTACACCTTC
. TRBJ2-7 TRBD2 TRBV18 CASSPGTSGSLGEQYF TGTGCCAGCTCACCAGGTACTAGCGGGAGTCTAGGCGAGCAGTACTTC
once TRBJ1-3 . TRBV6-5 CASSYAGRSGNTIYF TGTGCCAGCAGTTACGCAGGGAGGAGTGGAAACACCATATATTTT
. TRBJ1-4 . TRBV6-5 CASSYVRNEKLFF TGTGCCAGCAGTTACGTCCGTAATGAAAAACTGTTTTTT
. TRBJ1-6 . TRBV6-4 CASRNVGPYNSPLHF TGTGCCAGCAGGAACGTGGGCCCCTATAATTCACCCCTCCACTTT
. TRBJ2-1 TRBD1 TRBV5-8 CASSAGTGAFDEQFF TGTGCCAGCAGCGCTGGGACAGGCGCATTCGATGAGCAGTTCTTC
. TRBJ1-2 TRBD1 TRBV5-1 CASRGGGYGYTF TGCGCCAGCAGAGGGGGCGGCTATGGCTACACCTTC
. TRBJ2-7 TRBD2 TRBV27 CASSLSGTSEYEQYF TGTGCCAGCAGTTTATCCGGGACTAGCGAATACGAGCAGTACTTC
. TRBJ1-1 TRBD1 TRBV19 CASRRGPGQGDTEAFF TGTGCCAGTAGGCGAGGACCGGGACAGGGCGACACTGAAGCTTTCTTT
few TRBJ1-5 TRBD1 TRBV19 CASTHHGTGDQPQHF TGTGCCAGTACCCACCACGGGACAGGGGATCAGCCCCAGCATTTT
. TRBJ2-7 TRBD1 TRBV7-8 CASSPWDRTYEQYF TGTGCCAGCAGCCCGTGGGACAGAACGTACGAGCAGTACTTC
few TRBJ1-1 . TRBV7-6 CASSTGTANTEAFF TGTGCCAGCAGCACGGGGACTGCTAACACTGAAGCTTTCTTT
few TRBJ2-7 . TRBV4-3 CASSQGPLQGDEQYF TGCGCCAGCAGCCAAGGCCCATTACAGGGTGACGAGCAGTACTTC
. TRBJ2-1 TRBD2 TRBV6-1 CASSEALRGGRVQFF TGTGCCAGCAGTGAAGCGCTTCGGGGCGGGAGGGTGCAGTTCTTC
few TRBJ1-2 TRBD1 TRBV30 CAWRVIGTGGFNYGYTF TGTGCCTGGAGGGTAATCGGGACAGGGGGTTTTAACTATGGCTACACCTTC
. TRBJ1-2 . TRBV27 CASSLQGSYGYTF TGTGCCAGCAGTTTACAGGGGTCCTATGGCTACACCTTC
few TRBJ2-5 . TRBV5-1 CASSLKAGAETQYF TGCGCCAGCAGCTTAAAGGCAGGGGCTGAGACCCAGTACTTC
once TRBJ1-1 . TRBV5-5 CASGSGLVTEAFF TGTGCCTCCGGGTCGGGTCTGGTAACTGAAGCTTTCTTT
. TRBJ2-7 . TRBV5-1 CASTISGHEQYF TGCGCCAGCACCATCTCAGGGCACGAGCAGTACTTC
few TRBJ1-5 TRBD1 TRBV6-6 CASSYSGQGFNQPQHF TGTGCCAGCAGTTACTCAGGACAGGGTTTCAATCAGCCCCAGCATTTT
. TRBJ2-1 TRBD2 TRBV10-3 CAISPGLAYNEQFF TGTGCCATCAGTCCGGGACTAGCCTACAATGAGCAGTTCTTC
few TRBJ2-4 TRBD1 TRBV5-8 CASSNRGAKNIQYF TGTGCCAGCAGCAACAGGGGAGCCAAAAACATTCAGTACTTC
once TRBJ2-7 . TRBV6-4 CASSDSGPRRSESYRGKYEQYF TGTGCCAGCAGTGACTCGGGTCCTAGACGGTCGGAGTCGTATCGGGGAAAGTACGAGCAGTACTTC
once TRBJ1-1 TRBD1 TRBV6-1 CASSARGRAEAFF TGTGCCAGCAGTGCGAGGGGGCGAGCTGAAGCTTTCTTT
. TRBJ2-6 TRBD1 TRBV27 CASSFGTGQSGANVLTF TGTGCCAGCAGTTTTGGGACAGGCCAATCTGGGGCCAACGTCCTGACTTTC
. TRBJ2-1 . TRBV29-1 CSVEDYRGGDEQFF TGCAGCGTTGAAGACTACAGGGGCGGGGATGAGCAGTTCTTC
. TRBJ1-2 . TRBV6-5 CASRSPSSGYTF TGTGCCAGCAGATCCCCTTCTAGTGGCTACACCTTC
. TRBJ1-1 . TRBV19 CASSILTGSGRTEAFF TGTGCCAGTAGTATTCTAACGGGGAGCGGAAGGACTGAAGCTTTCTTT
. TRBJ1-2 TRBD1 TRBV6-6 CASGRTGGSYGYTF TGTGCCAGCGGGCGGACAGGGGGCAGCTATGGCTACACCTTC
. TRBJ2-5 . TRBV19 CASSVLRDKETQYF TGTGCCAGTAGTGTACTTCGGGACAAAGAGACCCAGTACTTC
. TRBJ2-2 . TRBV5-4 CASSPGSHYTGELFF TGTGCCAGCAGCCCCGGGTCCCATTACACCGGGGAGCTGTTTTTT
few TRBJ1-3 TRBD1 TRBV7-6 CASSLRQGIGNTIYF TGTGCCAGCAGCTTGAGACAGGGGATTGGAAACACCATATATTTT
medium-sized TRBJ1-2 . TRBV7-9 CASSLFRIHGYTF TGTGCCAGCAGCCTGTTCAGAATACATGGCTACACCTTC
once TRBJ2-1 . TRBV27 CASSLIESNNEQFF TGTGCCAGCAGTTTAATCGAGAGTAACAATGAGCAGTTCTTC
. TRBJ1-1 TRBD1 TRBV28 CASSPGTGITEAFF TGTGCCAGCAGCCCCGGGACAGGGATCACTGAAGCTTTCTTT
. TRBJ2-5 TRBD1 TRBV9 CASSRRWDRGLRETQYF TGTGCCAGCAGCCGTAGATGGGACAGGGGGCTGAGGGAGACCCAGTACTTC
. TRBJ2-7 . TRBV7-2 CASSSPTDYEQYF TGTGCCAGCAGCTCTCCGACAGACTACGAGCAGTACTTC
. TRBJ1-3 . TRBV9 CASSVRTANSGNTIYF TGTGCCAGCAGCGTGAGGACAGCGAACTCTGGAAACACCATATATTTT